The 22 T cell receptor beta chains presented below share a single source sample, sequenced in a study of blood T cells in healthy people across ages. Then a second PCR, running roughly 7 to 11 cycles, was carried out with a sample-barcoded 5' primer and a J-beta primer mix. TCRdb re-derived calls from the 5' RACE reads in MiXCR, one entry per CDR3 protein. The sample has more than 900,000 distinct CDR3 sequences, almost 25% seen once. These data were also filed under a second study, of T cells of mothers and their children.

Sequencing used blood. Receptors were obtained from a girl aged 2 to 10 in good health.

Only a few counts were recorded for this clonotype. The chain joins TRBV10-3 to TRBJ2-7; perhaps TRBD1 as D (5 bases). The CDR3 runs 12 residues. Germline CDR1 reads ENHRY; CDR2 reads SYGVKD. V was cut by 6 bases and J by 4 bases, with 10 bases left in between. The CDR3 DNA reads as TGTGCCATCAGCCTTCAGGGTTACGAGCAGTACTTC. Amino acid sequence: CAISLQGYEQYF.

The CDR3 DNA is TGCAGCGTTGTCACAGGGGTGAACACTGAAGCTTTCTTT. The encoded protein is CSVVTGVNTEAFF. V is TRBV29-1 and J is TRBJ1-1; 7 bases are a match to TRBD1. The CDR3 loop spans 13 amino acids. With 4 bases clipped from V and 0 bases from J, the junction kept 2 bases outside the gene matches. Germline V gene data show CDR1 as SQVTM and CDR2 as ANQGSEA.

The sample holds a few counts of this clonotype. The rearrangement links TRBV5-1 to TRBJ2-3, with a tentative D call TRBD2 (6 bases). The V and J ends lost 0 bases and 2 bases respectively, with 13 bases between them. This CDR3 has 16 residues. In germline, CDR1 is SGHRS, CDR2 YFSETQ. This CDR3 reads CASSLAPGTSTDTQYF. The DNA of the CDR3 is TGCGCCAGCAGCTTGGCCCCGGGGACTTCCACAGATACGCAGTATTTT.

The chain couples TRBV20-1 to TRBJ2-1; TRBD1 aligns across 8 bases. The DNA end lines up better with TRBJ2-5; the J call may be wrong. The CDR3 totals 14 residues. CDR1 and CDR2 (germline): DFQATT, SNEGSKA (reference sequence). In DNA form, the CDR3 reads TGCAGTGCTAGAGATCCAGGGGGCCGGGAGACCCAGTACTTC. This gives the protein CSARDPGGRETQYF.

The table lists this clonotype with a few counts. The chain uses TRBV29-1 and TRBJ1-1; no reliable D call. This CDR3 contains 10 residues. Trimming took 5 bases from V and 3 from J, leaving 4 bases between them. Germline-derived CDR1 and CDR2 are SQVTM and ANQGSEA. The CDR3 reads CSVRYTEAFF. The DNA of the CDR3 is TGCAGCGTTCGATACACTGAAGCTTTCTTT.

The rearrangement joins TRBV3-1 to TRBJ1-2; D uncertain. CDR3 length: 16 amino acids. Germline CDR1 LGHDT, CDR2 YNNKEL (reference sequence). Trimming removed 4 bases from V and 2 bases from J, with 17 bases in between. The CDR3 loop is CASSPELTRKNYGYTF. For the CDR3, the DNA is TGTGCCAGCAGCCCCGAACTGACAAGGAAGAACTATGGCTACACCTTC.

This clonotype was found a few times. The rearrangement links TRBV7-2 to TRBJ2-7, with D perhaps TRBD1 or TRBD2 (5 bases each). Germline CDR1 and CDR2: SGHTA and FQGNSA. CDR3 size: 15 residues. Trimming removed 5 bases at V and 7 bases at J, with 21 bases between. The CDR3 spells CASSPWVGYGGEQYF. The DNA for the CDR3 is TGTGCCAGCAGCCCCTGGGTTGGATATGGGGGAGAGCAGTACTTC. Filled out from reference TRBV7-2 and TRBJ2-7, the complete variable domain reads GAGVSQSPSNKVTEKGKDVELRCDPISGHTALYWYRQSLGQGLEFLIYFQGNSAPDKSGLPSDRFSAERTGGSVSTLTIQRTQQEDSAVYLCASSPWVGYGGEQYFGPGTRLTVT.

The chain employs TRBV27 and TRBJ2-7, with 7 positions matching TRBD2. Germline CDR1 MNHEY, CDR2 SMNVEV (reference sequence). V was clipped by 7 bases and J by 5 bases; unmatched bases: 8. The CDR3 length is 13 residues. This CDR3 is CASTGLGPHEQYF. CDR3 coding DNA: TGTGCCAGCACCGGACTAGGCCCCCACGAGCAGTACTTC.

The chain carries TRBV7-2 and TRBJ2-5, with D maybe TRBD1 (6 bases). The J call is in doubt because the DNA end fits TRBJ2-7 better. The CDR3 covers 14 residues. Germline V lookup: CDR1 SGHTA, CDR2 FQGNSA. This CDR3 is CASSRSGQIYEQYF. The DNA of the CDR3 is TGTGCCAGCAGCCGAAGCGGACAGATCTACGAGCAGTACTTC.

A few counts support this clonotype. This rearrangement joins TRBV12-3 or TRBV12-4 to TRBJ2-5; maybe TRBD2 (5 bases). TRBJ2-1 explains the end of the DNA better; the J call may be wrong. The CDR3 spans 13 residues. CDR3 coding DNA: TGTGCCAGCACCCGAGATACCGGGGATGAGCAGTTCTTC. Translated: CASTRDTGDEQFF.

V usage is TRBV19 and J usage is TRBJ1-1, with D perhaps TRBD1 (5 bases). Germline V gene lookup returns CDR1 LNHDA and CDR2 SQIVND (reference sequence). This CDR3 is built from 14 residues. Trimming took 7 bases from V and 1 from J, leaving 13 bases between them. The CDR3 DNA follows: TGTGCCAGTACCCCGGGGGTGGGGAACACTGAAGCTTTCTTT. The encoded protein is CASTPGVGNTEAFF.

This clonotype was picked up a small number of times. The rearrangement links TRBV7-2 to TRBJ2-3, with TRBD2 as a possible D gene (5 bases). Germline V CDR1 and CDR2: SGHTA, FQGNSA. The CDR3 runs 15 residues. With 5 bases removed from V and 2 bases from J, the gap between germline ends came to 14 bases. The CDR3, as DNA: TGTGCCAGCAGCGCTCTAGCTGTGCCCACAGATACGCAGTATTTT. Amino acid sequence: CASSALAVPTDTQYF.

J is TRBJ2-7 and V is TRBV5-1; perhaps TRBD1 as D (6 bases). V lost 1 base and J 6 bases, leaving 14 bases between the germline ends. Germline V CDR1 and CDR2: SGHRS, YFSETQ. This CDR3 has 14 residues. Written as DNA, the CDR3 is TGCGCCAGCAGCTTGACAGGGTCCGTCACCGAGCAGTACTTC. It yields the protein CASSLTGSVTEQYF.

This chain links TRBV21-1 with TRBJ2-2; no check of the table's D call, TRBD2, against the DNA was made. TRBV21-1 is a recognized pseudogene. The length of the CDR3 is 15 residues. CDR3 coding DNA: TGTGCCAGCAAACTAGCGGGACCGTACACCGGGGAGCTGTTTTTT. This gives the protein CASKLAGPYTGELFF.

This chain uses TRBV5-1 with TRBJ1-1; 7 bases map to TRBD1. V was pared by 3 bases and J by 4 bases, with 6 bases of the junction left unmatched. This CDR3 comprises 14 residues. Germline V gene sequence: CDR1 SGHRS, CDR2 YFSETQ. The DNA for the CDR3 is TGCGCCAGCAGCTCGACAGGGTGGACCACTGAAGCTTTCTTT. Its protein product is CASSSTGWTTEAFF.

This clonotype was seen once. The rearrangement uses TRBV4-1 and TRBJ1-3; D gene uncertain. The germline CDR1 and CDR2 sequences are MGHRA and YSYEKL. Deletions cut 4 bases from V and 4 bases from J, with 8 bases between. This CDR3 is 13 amino acids long. CDR3 bases: TGCGCCAGCAGCCCGGGGATCGGAAACACCATATATTTT. Protein: CASSPGIGNTIYF.

The chain employs TRBV2 and TRBJ2-5; the match to TRBD2 covers 7 bases. After removal of 9 bases from V and 2 bases from J, the junction contained 3 bases not matched to a gene. Per germline, CDR1 SNHLY and CDR2 FYNNEI. The CDR3 covers 12 residues. The CDR3 reads CASRTRQETQYF. The CDR3 coding sequence is TGTGCCAGTAGGACTAGGCAAGAGACCCAGTACTTC.

The chain has TRBV20-1 and TRBJ2-7; 9 bases match TRBD2. Judging by the DNA end, TRBJ2-4 fits better; the J call may be wrong. Germline assignment: CDR1 DFQATT and CDR2 SNEGSKA (reference sequence). This CDR3 is built from 13 residues. CDR3 coding DNA: TGCAGTGCGAACCCTAGCGGGGCGAACATTCAGTACTTC. Translation gives CSANPSGANIQYF.

This clonotype was detected only a few times. The V and J genes are TRBV10-3 and TRBJ2-7, with TRBD1 identical over 9 bases. V gave up 7 bases and J gave up 4 bases; unmatched junction bases: 5. The CDR3 contains 13 residues. Germline loops: CDR1 ENHRY, CDR2 SYGVKD. The CDR3 is CAINTGGMYEQYF. The DNA for the CDR3 is TGTGCCATCAACACAGGGGGCATGTACGAGCAGTACTTC.

The chain has TRBV20-1 and TRBJ1-5, with TRBD1 as a possible D gene (5 bases). This CDR3 has 13 residues. Germline V CDR1 and CDR2: DFQATT, SNEGSKA (reference sequence). The CDR3 loop is CSRGYGRHQPQHF. CDR3 bases: TGCAGCCGGGGGTACGGCCGACATCAGCCCCAGCATTTT.

J is TRBJ2-5 and V is TRBV29-1; D gene unclear. The J call is doubtful: the DNA matches TRBJ2-1 better. This CDR3 is built from 11 residues. Looked up from germline, CDR1 is SQVTM and CDR2 is ANQGSEA. The CDR3 DNA reads TGCAGCGTTACCCCTGACAATGAGCAGTTCTTC. Translated: CSVTPDNEQFF.

The table lists this clonotype with a few counts. This sequence joins TRBV12-5 and TRBJ2-2, with TRBD1 matching 12 bases. V shed 6 bases, J shed 1 base, and the junction held 12 bases outside the gene matches. The CDR3 is 19 amino acids. Per germline, CDR1 LGHNT and CDR2 FRNRAP. CDR3 nucleotides: TGTGCTAGTGGAAGGCCCGGGACAGGGGGCAACAGGAACACCGGGGAGCTGTTTTTT. Translation gives CASGRPGTGGNRNTGELFF.